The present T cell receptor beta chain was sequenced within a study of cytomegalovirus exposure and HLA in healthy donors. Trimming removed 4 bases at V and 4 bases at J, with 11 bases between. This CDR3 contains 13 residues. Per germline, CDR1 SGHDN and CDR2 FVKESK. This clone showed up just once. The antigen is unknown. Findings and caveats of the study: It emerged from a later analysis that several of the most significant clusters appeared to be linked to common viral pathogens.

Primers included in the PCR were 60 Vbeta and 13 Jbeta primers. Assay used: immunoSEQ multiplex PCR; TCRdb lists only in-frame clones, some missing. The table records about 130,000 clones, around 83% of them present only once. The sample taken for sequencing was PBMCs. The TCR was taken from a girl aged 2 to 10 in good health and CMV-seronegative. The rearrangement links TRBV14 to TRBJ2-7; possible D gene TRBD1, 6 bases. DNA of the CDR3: TGTGCCAGCAGCCCGCTGACAGGTTACGAGCAGTACTTC. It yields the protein CASSPLTGYEQYF.